This section outlines one TCR beta chain sequence together with its context. Its target is not known. Assay: immunoSEQ multiplex PCR; the TCRdb copy retains only in-frame clones and omits some. The sample includes about 59,000 clones, about nine tenths of them seen just once. Germline CDR1 reads MGHDK; CDR2 reads SYGVNS. Trimming removed 4 bases from V and 7 bases from J; junction bases left unmatched: 9. The CDR3 consists of 15 residues. Unexposed donor CD4+ T cells date from about 2011-2018, before the COVID-19 pandemic. The data are from a study of CD4 T cells in relation to SARS-CoV-2 and coronaviruses. Whole-study results and caveats: Monoreactive clones expanded significantly more to SARS-CoV-2 than crossreactive clones did. In 55% to 75% of donors, memory CD4+ clonotypes crossrecognized SARS-CoV-2 and at least one common cold coronavirus spike. According to naive versus memory sequencing, detected responses are memory recall, not newly primed.

This sequence was found in a human donor in good health. Input material: memory CD4+ T cells from PBMCs. The chain employs TRBV25-1 and TRBJ2-5; TRBD2 agrees at 10 bases. CDR3 loop: CASSVAGGSGGTQYF. In DNA form, the CDR3 reads TGTGCCAGCAGTGTAGCGGGAGGATCCGGGGGGACCCAGTACTTC.